Sequencing of this TCR beta chain was carried out in a study of T-cell reconstitution after alpha-beta-depleted transplantation in children. Overall study findings and caveats: After transplant, high TCRbeta diversity at day 60 in some patients arose from surviving recipient T cells and thymic progenitors. After one year, T-cell counts and TCRbeta diversity mostly came from new T cells. Several hundred expanded graft clones reportedly gave rise to the alpha-beta T cells present about two months after transplant.

This clonotype appeared a few times. What it recognizes is unknown. V shed 6 bases and J shed 3 bases, with 14 bases lying between them. The germline V gene has CDR1 SEHNR and CDR2 FQNEAQ (reference sequence). This CDR3 spans 14 amino acids. For TCRbeta, the library was prepared with unique molecular identifiers. TCRdb independently ran MiXCR on the PCR reads; one entry per CDR3 protein. Of some 600,000 distinct CDR3 sequences in the sample, roughly 13% are singletons; the top ten hold 2.2%. This chain connects TRBV7-9 to TRBJ2-5; no reliable D call. This sequence was found in a male patient under 18 who had a stem cell transplant for acute myeloid leukemia, so the T cells may come from the graft donor. The sample was PBMCs, mostly from graft donor cells, taken 360 days after TCRalphabeta/CD19-depleted stem cell transplant. As DNA, the CDR3 is TGTGCCAGCAGGCCTATTAGAGAAGAAGAGACCCAGTACTTC. Encoded protein: CASRPIREEETQYF.